The rows below give T cell receptor beta chains drawn from one sample of a study of early T cells in non-severe SARS-CoV-2 infection. TCRdb reprocessed the 5' RACE reads via MiXCR and lists one record per CDR3 protein. This sample has about 60,000 distinct CDR3 sequences; over 9.5% occur once, and the top ten carry roughly 5%. Material: whole blood. The source is an adult who was a healthcare worker with PCR-confirmed SARS-CoV-2 infection or an uninfected control (not recorded which). Each CDR3 is given with its conserved first and last residue. A D gene is named only where the DNA matches it firmly. Clone size is given for some rows only: seen once, a few or many times, or a class if the clone is expanded.

J,size,V,D,DNA,CDR3
TRBJ2-1,NA,TRBV9,TRBD1,TGTGCCAGCAGCGTACGACAGGGGAAGATCCCGAGCTCCTACAATGAGCAGTTCTTC,CASSVRQGKIPSSYNEQFF
TRBJ2-5,few,TRBV6-1,NA,TGTGTCAACAGTGCGGCGGCAGGTCAAGAGACCCAGTACTTC,CVNSAAAGQETQYF
TRBJ1-1,many,TRBV29-1,NA,TGCAGCGTTGGCGGTGAGTCAACTGAAGCTTTCTTT,CSVGGESTEAFF
TRBJ2-7,many,TRBV11-2,NA,TGTGCCAGCAGCTGGGGTTCCGGGACACTCGGCGAGCAGTACTTC,CASSWGSGTLGEQYF
TRBJ1-4,many,TRBV30,NA,TGTGCCTGGAGTGTACAGACCGGAGAAAAACTGTTTTTT,CAWSVQTGEKLFF
TRBJ2-1,few,TRBV11-2,TRBD2,TGTGCCAGCAGCTTAGTAGCGGGAGGCACCAATGAGCAGTTCTTC,CASSLVAGGTNEQFF
TRBJ2-1,NA,TRBV4-2,NA,TGTGCCAACAGAATTCAGGATGAGCAGTTCTTC,CANRIQDEQFF
TRBJ1-3,few,TRBV12-3/TRBV12-4,NA,TGTGCCAGCAGCCTTAACGGGCAGGGGAGAAACACCATATATTTT,CASSLNGQGRNTIYF
TRBJ2-2,NA,TRBV10-3,NA,TGTGCCATCAGCCCCGAGTATACCGGGGAGCTGTTTTTT,CAISPEYTGELFF
TRBJ2-3,many,TRBV5-1,TRBD2,TGCGCCAGCAGCGTAGCGGGAGGGCTCACAGATACGCAGTATTTT,CASSVAGGLTDTQYF
TRBJ2-7,many,TRBV6-2/TRBV6-3,NA,TGTGCCAGCAGGGACCCAGGGATCTACGAGCAGTACTTC,CASRDPGIYEQYF
TRBJ2-1,few,TRBV27,NA,TGTGCCAGCAGTTATGGAACCTCCTACAATGAGCAGTTCTTC,CASSYGTSYNEQFF
TRBJ1-2,NA,TRBV4-1,TRBD1,TGCGCCAGCAGCCAAGAAGGGACAGGGTTGGCGTACGGCTACACCTTC,CASSQEGTGLAYGYTF
TRBJ1-5,few,TRBV18,TRBD1,TGTGCCAGCTCACCAACAGGGGGAAACAATCAGCCCCAGCATTTT,CASSPTGGNNQPQHF
TRBJ2-3,NA,TRBV29-1,TRBD1,TGCAGCGTTGACAGGGGGAGCACAGATACGCAGTATTTT,CSVDRGSTDTQYF
TRBJ1-2,many,TRBV20-1,TRBD1,TGCAGTGCTAGAGTCCCTTGGACAGGACTGAACGGCTACACCTTC,CSARVPWTGLNGYTF
TRBJ2-5,NA,TRBV2,TRBD2,TGTGCCAGCAGCCTAGGACTAGCGGGAGGAGGGCGAGAGACCCAGTACTTC,CASSLGLAGGGRETQYF
TRBJ2-7,NA,TRBV14,TRBD1,TGTGCCAGCAGCCCCACCGGGACAGACTCCTACGAGCAGTACTTC,CASSPTGTDSYEQYF
TRBJ2-4,NA,TRBV19,NA,TGTGCCAGTAGTTCCGAGGGCCTGGTGGGATTAGCCAAAAACATTCAGTACTTC,CASSSEGLVGLAKNIQYF
TRBJ1-6,many,TRBV7-9,TRBD1,TGTGCCAGCAGCTTAGCTACAGGGGGCAATTCACCCCTCCACTTT,CASSLATGGNSPLHF
TRBJ2-7,NA,TRBV5-1,NA,TGCGCCAGCAGCTTGGCTCAGGTCCCGGGCGAGCAGTACTTC,CASSLAQVPGEQYF
TRBJ2-3,NA,TRBV6-6,NA,TGTGCCAGCAGTTACCCCCCCCCCACAGATACGCAGTATTTT,CASSYPPPTDTQYF